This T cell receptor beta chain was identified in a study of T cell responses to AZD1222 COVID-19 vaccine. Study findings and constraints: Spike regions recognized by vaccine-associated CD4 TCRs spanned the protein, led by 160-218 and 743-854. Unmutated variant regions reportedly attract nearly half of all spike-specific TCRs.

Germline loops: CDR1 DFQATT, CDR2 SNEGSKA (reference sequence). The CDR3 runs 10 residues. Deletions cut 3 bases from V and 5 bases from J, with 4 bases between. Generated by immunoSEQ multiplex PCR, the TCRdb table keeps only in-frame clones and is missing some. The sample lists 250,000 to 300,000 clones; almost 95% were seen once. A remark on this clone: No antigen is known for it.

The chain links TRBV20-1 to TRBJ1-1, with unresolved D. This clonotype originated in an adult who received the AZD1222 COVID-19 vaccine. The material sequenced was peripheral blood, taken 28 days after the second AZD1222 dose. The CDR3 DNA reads TGCAGTGCTAGTAGGACTGAAGCTTTCTTT. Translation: CSASRTEAFF.